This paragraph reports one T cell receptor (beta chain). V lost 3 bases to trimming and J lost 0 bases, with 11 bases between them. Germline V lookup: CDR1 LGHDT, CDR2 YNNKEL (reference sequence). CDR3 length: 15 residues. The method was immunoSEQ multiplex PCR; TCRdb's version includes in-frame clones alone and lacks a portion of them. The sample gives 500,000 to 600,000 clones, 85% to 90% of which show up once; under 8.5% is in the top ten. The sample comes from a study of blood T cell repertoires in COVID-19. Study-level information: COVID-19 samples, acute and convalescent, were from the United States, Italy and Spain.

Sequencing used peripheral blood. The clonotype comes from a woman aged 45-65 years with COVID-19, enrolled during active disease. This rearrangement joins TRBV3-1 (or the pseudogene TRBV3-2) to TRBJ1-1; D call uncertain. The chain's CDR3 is CASSQAALLNTEAFF. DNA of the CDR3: TGTGCCAGCAGCCAGGCAGCACTACTGAACACTGAAGCTTTCTTT.